The 5 T cell receptor beta chains below all came from one sample that was sequenced in a study of T-cell reconstitution after alpha-beta-depleted transplantation in children. Unique molecular identifiers were used in preparing the TCRbeta library. Each CDR3 protein is one row after TCRdb ran MiXCR on the PCR reads. There are 250,000 or so distinct CDR3 sequences in the sample; roughly 8% occur only once, and 6% to 7% lies in the top ten. The sequencing used PBMCs, mostly from graft donor cells, collected 180 days after TCRalphabeta/CD19-depleted stem cell transplant. The receptors were sampled from a male patient between 5 and 17 years old who had a stem cell transplant for acute lymphoblastic leukemia, so the T cells may come from the graft donor.

The V and J genes are TRBV3-1 and TRBJ2-6; D remains unclear. Germline V gives CDR1 LGHDT, CDR2 YNNKEL (reference sequence). This CDR3 region has 17 residues. V was pared by 4 bases and J by 0 bases, with 13 bases between. The CDR3 spells CASSLIGPPSGANVLTF. The CDR3 DNA sequence: TGTGCCAGCAGCCTTATCGGGCCCCCCTCTGGGGCCAACGTCCTGACTTTC.

This clonotype was picked up many times. This chain links TRBV7-8 with TRBJ2-2; TRBD2 agrees at 7 bases. V lost 5 bases and J lost 3; bases outside the gene matches: 12. Germline V gene sequence: CDR1 SGHVS, CDR2 FQNEAQ. The CDR3 has 17 amino acids. The CDR3 DNA reads as TGTGCCAGCAGCAGAAGGGATAGTAGCGGGTACACCGGGGAGCTGTTTTTT. Translation gives CASSRRDSSGYTGELFF.

This clonotype came up many times. The rearrangement links TRBV5-6 to TRBJ2-3; D is perhaps TRBD1 (5 bases). The CDR3 contains 15 residues. CDR1 and CDR2 (germline): SGHDT, YYEEEE. V was cut by 5 bases and J by 0 bases, with 13 bases left in between. The CDR3 DNA reads as TGTGCCAGCAGTAACGACAGAACTAGCACAGATACGCAGTATTTT. Its translation: CASSNDRTSTDTQYF.

The genes are TRBV28 and TRBJ1-1, with TRBD1 as a possible D gene (6 bases). The germline V gene has CDR1 MDHEN and CDR2 SYDVKM. V was clipped by 8 bases and J by 1 base, with 17 bases between them. The CDR3 has 15 residues. CDR3 region: CASGRTELGNTEAFF. CDR3 bases: TGTGCCAGCGGGCGGACAGAGCTGGGGAACACTGAAGCTTTCTTT.

With respect to this clonotype: A read error is possible here, since a much larger clone lies one base away. The chain uses TRBV11-2 and TRBJ2-3; no reliable D call. V was shortened by 6 bases and J by 2 bases, with 9 bases between the two germline ends. Per germline, CDR1 SGHAT and CDR2 FQNNGV. The CDR3 is 13 amino acids. The CDR3 DNA reads TGTGCCAGCAGGGCTAGATTCACAGATACGCAGTATTTT. It yields the protein CASRARFTDTQYF.